These 15 T cell receptor beta chains were all obtained from the same sample, sequenced in a study of cytomegalovirus exposure and HLA in healthy donors. 13 Jbeta primers and 60 Vbeta primers were used for the PCR. The assay was immunoSEQ multiplex PCR, and TCRdb's table has in-frame clones only and misses some. Of approximately 170,000 clones listed, roughly 79% are singletons. The sample was PBMCs. The receptors were sampled from a man between 18 and 29 years old in good health and CMV-seropositive.

The chain recombines TRBV29-1 with TRBJ1-3; D remains unclear. The CDR3 extends over 13 amino acids. The germline gives CDR1 SQVTM, CDR2 ANQGSEA. Trimming shortened V by 6 bases and J by 2 bases, and 11 bases separated the two germline ends. CDR3 amino acids: CSVAQEPGNTIYF. The DNA of the CDR3 is TGCAGCGTGGCTCAGGAACCTGGAAACACCATATATTTT.

The V and J genes are TRBV7-9 and TRBJ2-1, with a possible D match to TRBD2 (6 bases). Germline lookup yields CDR1 SEHNR and CDR2 FQNEAQ (reference sequence). V was shortened by 1 base and J by 3 bases, with 13 bases between the two germline ends. The CDR3 consists of 16 residues. CDR3 in amino acids: CASSLGSNGGYNEQFF. CDR3 nucleotides: TGTGCCAGCAGCTTAGGGTCCAACGGGGGCTACAATGAGCAGTTCTTC.

The chain couples TRBV29-1 to TRBJ2-7; 7 positions match TRBD2. Looked up from germline, CDR1 is SQVTM and CDR2 is ANQGSEA. Trimming cost V 5 bases and J 2 bases; bases outside gene matches: 9. This CDR3 is 14 amino acids long. The DNA of the CDR3 is TGCAGCGTTTCCGAAACTAGCGAGCCCTACGAGCAGTACTTC. Translated, it gives CSVSETSEPYEQYF.

The chain recombines TRBV28 with TRBJ2-1; a weak D match, TRBD2 (5 bases). This CDR3 comprises 17 residues. Germline CDR1 is MDHEN and CDR2 is SYDVKM. V shed 2 bases and J shed 2 bases, with 16 bases lying between them. This CDR3 reads CASSLPLTGKPYNEQFF. The CDR3 bases are TGTGCCAGCAGTTTACCTTTAACGGGGAAGCCCTACAATGAGCAGTTCTTC. The full variable domain, rest sourced from reference TRBV28 and TRBJ2-1, is DVKVTQSSRYLVKRTGEKVFLECVQDMDHENMFWYRQDPGLGLRLIYFSYDVKMKEKGDIPEGYSVSREKKERFSLILESASTNQTSMYLCASSLPLTGKPYNEQFFGPGTRLTVL.

J is TRBJ1-4 and V is TRBV19, with 9 positions matching TRBD1. With 5 bases clipped from V and 8 bases from J, the junction kept 9 bases outside the gene matches. The CDR3 consists of 15 residues. Germline V CDR1 and CDR2: LNHDA, SQIVND (reference sequence). Here the CDR3 reads CASSLSGTGREKLFF. The CDR3 bases are TGTGCCAGTAGTCTTTCCGGGACAGGGAGAGAAAAACTGTTTTTT.

The chain combines TRBV18 with TRBJ2-7; D is possibly TRBD1 (5 bases). CDR3 length: 14 amino acids. The germline gives CDR1 KGHSH, CDR2 LQKENI. Trimming took off 2 bases at V and 2 bases at J, with 10 bases between the two ends. CDR3 sequence: CASSPAGSPYEQYF. The CDR3 DNA sequence: TGTGCCAGCTCACCAGCAGGGTCTCCCTACGAGCAGTACTTC.

The chain has TRBV30 and TRBJ1-1, with 12 bases lining up with TRBD1. J lost 6 bases, V lost 4 bases, and 6 bases had no gene match. Germline CDR1 GTSNPN, CDR2 SVGIG (reference sequence). The CDR3 extends over 14 amino acids. Here the CDR3 reads CAWTRGQGAPEAFF. In DNA form, the CDR3 reads TGTGCCTGGACCCGGGGACAGGGGGCCCCTGAAGCTTTCTTT.

The chain recombines TRBV19 with TRBJ1-1, with no clear D. V lost 4 bases and J lost 4, with 7 bases in between. The length of the CDR3 is 12 residues. The germline V gene has CDR1 LNHDA and CDR2 SQIVND (reference sequence). Written as DNA, the CDR3 is TGTGCCAGTAGTAGACAAGGCACTGAAGCTTTCTTT. It specifies CASSRQGTEAFF.

This chain links TRBV7-9 with TRBJ2-1; 7 bases line up with TRBD1. Germline CDR1 is SEHNR and CDR2 is FQNEAQ (reference sequence). The CDR3 length is 12 residues. After removal of 5 bases from V and 15 bases from J, the junction contained 10 bases not matched to a gene. CDR3 protein: CASSIGQAGGFF. CDR3 bases: TGTGCCAGCAGCATCGGACAGGCTGGGGGGTTCTTC. Supplemented by reference TRBV7-9 and TRBJ2-1, the full variable domain reads DTGVSQNPRHKITKRGQNVTFRCDPISEHNRLYWYRQTLGQGPEFLTYFQNEAQLEKSRLLSDRFSAERPKGSFSTLEIQRTEQGDSAMYLCASSIGQAGGFFGPGTRLTVL.

V and J are TRBV19 and TRBJ2-3; 10 nucleotides align to TRBD2. Per the germline V gene, CDR1 is LNHDA and CDR2 is SQIVND (reference sequence). This CDR3 contains 15 residues. J was trimmed by 0 bases and V by 5 bases; bases with no gene match: 2. CDR3 sequence reads: CASSLLAGSTDTQYF. In nucleotides, the CDR3 is TGTGCCAGTAGTCTACTAGCGGGGAGCACAGATACGCAGTATTTT.

J is TRBJ1-2 and V is TRBV29-1, with D possibly TRBD1 on 6 matching bases. V lost 5 bases, J lost 4 bases, and 20 bases lay in between. The CDR3 totals 15 residues. Germline assignment: CDR1 SQVTM and CDR2 ANQGSEA. The CDR3 protein is CSVLSAGAETYGYTF. Here the CDR3 DNA reads TGCAGCGTTCTCTCGGCGGGGGCAGAAACCTATGGCTACACCTTC. Supplemented by reference TRBV29-1 and TRBJ1-2, the full variable domain reads SAVISQKPSRDICQRGTSLTIQCQVDSQVTMMFWYRQQPGQSLTLIATANQGSEATYESGFVIDKFPISRPNLTFSTLTVSNMSPEDSSIYLCSVLSAGAETYGYTFGSGTRLTVV.

This chain uses TRBV5-1 with TRBJ2-7; 7 nucleotides align to TRBD2. Germline V CDR1 and CDR2: SGHRS, YFSETQ. The CDR3 is made up of 14 amino acids. V dropped 4 bases and J dropped 0; count of bases not matched to a gene: 4. Written as DNA, the CDR3 is TGCGCCAGCAGCGGACCTAGCGGCTCCTACGAGCAGTACTTC. It codes for CASSGPSGSYEQYF.

The chain couples TRBV4-3 to TRBJ2-3, with TRBD1 matching over 9 bases. V shed 0 bases, J shed 10 bases, and the junction held 8 bases outside the gene matches. This CDR3 has 15 residues. The germline V gene has CDR1 LGHNA and CDR2 YSLEER. The CDR3 DNA is TGCGCCAGCAGCCAAGATCTGGGACAGGGATTCGCGCAGTATTTT. It specifies CASSQDLGQGFAQYF.

The V and J genes are TRBV4-3 and TRBJ2-7; 7 nucleotides match TRBD2. CDR3 length: 16 residues. Trimming at V came to 1 base and at J to 0 bases, leaving 6 bases not matched to a gene. Germline CDR1 reads LGHNA; CDR2 reads YSLEER. CDR3 coding DNA: TGCGCCAGCAGCCAAGGAGCGGGACCCTCCTCCTACGAGCAGTACTTC. Residues: CASSQGAGPSSYEQYF.

V is TRBV5-1 and J is TRBJ2-7; the D is unclear. V was trimmed by 1 base and J by 0 bases, leaving 8 bases between them. The germline CDR1 and CDR2 sequences are SGHRS and YFSETQ. CDR3 length equals 14 residues. CDR3 amino acids: CASSLMESSYEQYF. DNA of the CDR3: TGCGCCAGCAGCTTGATGGAGTCCTCCTACGAGCAGTACTTC.